This T cell receptor (beta chain) was identified during a study of tumor-infiltrating lymphocytes in primary liver carcinoma. Study context: Tumors were staged T1-T3 N0M0 and measured 4.2 to 10 cm across.

The germline gives CDR1 DFQATT, CDR2 SNEGSKA (reference sequence). The CDR3 is made up of 11 amino acids. Points on this clonotype: At one of its ends the junction is not consistent with the germline gene, which may arise from a read error.

TCR beta cDNA came from roughly 0.45 ug total RNA, primed with a constant-region primer. Employing slightly modified ARM-PCR, three nested multiplex PCR rounds were run, and these gave rise to the TCR beta libraries. With TRBV1-TRBV30 forward primers and a C-beta reverse primer, the first two PCR rounds were run for approximately 10 cycles each. MiXCR, applied by TCRdb to the multiplex PCR reads, yields one record per CDR3 protein. The sample includes more than 50,000 distinct CDR3 sequences, 60% to 75% seen only once; the top ten take roughly 25%. The source material, 20-30 mg of unsorted bulk tissue, was used to co-extract RNA and DNA.

The sequence came from a middle-aged man with primary liver carcinoma and hepatitis B virus infection. Input material: liver tumor tissue from sampling region 2. Subset noted: tumor region T2, inferior pole. The chain joins TRBV20-1 to TRBJ2-7, with D uncertain. The CDR3, as DNA: TGCAGTGTTAGAGATTACATCGAGCAGTACTTC. Its protein product is CSVRDYIEQYF.